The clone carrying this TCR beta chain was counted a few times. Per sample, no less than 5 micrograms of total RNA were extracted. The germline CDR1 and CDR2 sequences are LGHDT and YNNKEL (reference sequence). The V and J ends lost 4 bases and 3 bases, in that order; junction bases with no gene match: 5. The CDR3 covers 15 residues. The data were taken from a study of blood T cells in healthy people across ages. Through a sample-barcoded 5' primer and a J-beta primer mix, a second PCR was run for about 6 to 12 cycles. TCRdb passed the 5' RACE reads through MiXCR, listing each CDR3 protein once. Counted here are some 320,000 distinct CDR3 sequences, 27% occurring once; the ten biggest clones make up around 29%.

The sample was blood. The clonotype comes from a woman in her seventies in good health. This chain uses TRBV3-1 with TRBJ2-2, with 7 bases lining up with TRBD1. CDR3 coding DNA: TGTGCCAGCAGCCGAACAGGGGTCGACACCGGGGAGCTGTTTTTT. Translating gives CASSRTGVDTGELFF.